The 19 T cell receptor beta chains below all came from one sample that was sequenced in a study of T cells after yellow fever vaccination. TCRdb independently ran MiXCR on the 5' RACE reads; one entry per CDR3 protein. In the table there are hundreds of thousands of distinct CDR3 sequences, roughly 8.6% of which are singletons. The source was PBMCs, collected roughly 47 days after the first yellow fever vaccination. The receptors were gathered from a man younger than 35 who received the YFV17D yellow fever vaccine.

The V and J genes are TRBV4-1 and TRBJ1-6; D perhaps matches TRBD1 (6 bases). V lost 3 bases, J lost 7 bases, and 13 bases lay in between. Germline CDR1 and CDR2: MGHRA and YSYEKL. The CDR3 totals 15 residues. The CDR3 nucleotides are TGCGCCAGCAGCCACGTGGGGACACGGAATTCACCCCTCCACTTT. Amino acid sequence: CASSHVGTRNSPLHF.

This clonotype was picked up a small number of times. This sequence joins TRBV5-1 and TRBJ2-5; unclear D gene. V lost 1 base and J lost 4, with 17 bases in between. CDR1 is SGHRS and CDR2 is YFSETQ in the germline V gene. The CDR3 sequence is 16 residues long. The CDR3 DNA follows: TGCGCCAGCAGCTTGCTCACCAAGGGTACGGGAGAGACCCAGTACTTC. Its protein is CASSLLTKGTGETQYF.

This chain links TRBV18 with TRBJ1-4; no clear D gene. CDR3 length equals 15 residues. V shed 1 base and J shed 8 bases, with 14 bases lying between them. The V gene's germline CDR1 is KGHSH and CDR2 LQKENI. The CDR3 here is CASSPRLTGDEKLFF. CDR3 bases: TGTGCCAGCTCACCACGTTTAACCGGCGACGAAAAACTGTTTTTT.

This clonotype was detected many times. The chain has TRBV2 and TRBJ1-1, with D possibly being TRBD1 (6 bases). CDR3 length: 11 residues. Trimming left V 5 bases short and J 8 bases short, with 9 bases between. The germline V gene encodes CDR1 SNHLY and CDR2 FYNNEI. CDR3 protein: CASSYDREAFF. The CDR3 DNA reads TGTGCCAGCAGTTACGACAGGGAAGCTTTCTTT. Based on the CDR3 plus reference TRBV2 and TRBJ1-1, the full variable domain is EPEVTQTPSHQVTQMGQEVILRCVPISNHLYFYWYRQILGQKVEFLVSFYNNEISEKSEIFDDQFSVERPDGSNFTLKIRSTKLEDSAMYFCASSYDREAFFGQGTRLTVV.

Written as DNA, the CDR3 is TGTGCCAGCAGCTTGCTACGGTCCTACGAGCAGTACGTC. This translates into CASSLLRSYEQYV. V usage is TRBV5-6 and J usage is TRBJ2-7; D is undetermined. Trimming removed 1 base at V and 1 base at J, with 6 bases between. Germline-derived CDR1 and CDR2 are SGHDT and YYEEEE. This CDR3 has 13 residues.

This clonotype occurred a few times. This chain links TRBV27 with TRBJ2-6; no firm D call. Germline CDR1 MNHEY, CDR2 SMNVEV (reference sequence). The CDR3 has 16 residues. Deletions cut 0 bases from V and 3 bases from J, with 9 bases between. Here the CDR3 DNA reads TGTGCCAGCAGTTTATCTTGGCATCTTGGGGCCAACGTCCTGACTTTC. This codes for CASSLSWHLGANVLTF.

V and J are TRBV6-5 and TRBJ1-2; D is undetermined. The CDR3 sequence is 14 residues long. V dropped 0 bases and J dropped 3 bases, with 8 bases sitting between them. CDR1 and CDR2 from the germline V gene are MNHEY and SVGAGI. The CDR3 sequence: CASSYSPGDYGYTF. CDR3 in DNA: TGTGCCAGCAGTTACTCGCCAGGAGACTATGGCTACACCTTC.

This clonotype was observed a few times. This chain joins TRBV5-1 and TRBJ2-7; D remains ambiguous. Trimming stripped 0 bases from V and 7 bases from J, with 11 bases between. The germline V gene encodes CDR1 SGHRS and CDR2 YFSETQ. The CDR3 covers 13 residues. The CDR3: CASSLASGPEQYF. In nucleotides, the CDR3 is TGCGCCAGCAGCTTGGCCTCCGGGCCAGAGCAGTACTTC.

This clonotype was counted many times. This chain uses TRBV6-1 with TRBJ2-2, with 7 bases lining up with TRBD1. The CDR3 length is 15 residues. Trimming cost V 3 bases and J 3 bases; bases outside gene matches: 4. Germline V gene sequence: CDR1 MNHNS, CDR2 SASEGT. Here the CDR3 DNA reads TGTGCCAGCAGTGAGGGGCAGGGGGACACCGGGGAGCTGTTTTTT. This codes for CASSEGQGDTGELFF.

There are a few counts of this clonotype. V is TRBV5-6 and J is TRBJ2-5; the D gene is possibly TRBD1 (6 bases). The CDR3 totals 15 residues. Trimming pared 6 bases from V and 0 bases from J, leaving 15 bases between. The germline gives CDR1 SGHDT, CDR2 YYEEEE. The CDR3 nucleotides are TGTGCCAGCAAAAGGGACACTTCGTACCAAGAGACCCAGTACTTC. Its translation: CASKRDTSYQETQYF.

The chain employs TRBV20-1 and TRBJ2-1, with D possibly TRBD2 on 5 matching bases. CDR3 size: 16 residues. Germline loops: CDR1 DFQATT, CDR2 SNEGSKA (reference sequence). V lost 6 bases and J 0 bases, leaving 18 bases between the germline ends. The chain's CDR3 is CSAKRPDYTSYNEQFF. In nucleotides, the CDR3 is TGCAGTGCCAAGCGCCCTGACTACACCTCCTACAATGAGCAGTTCTTC.

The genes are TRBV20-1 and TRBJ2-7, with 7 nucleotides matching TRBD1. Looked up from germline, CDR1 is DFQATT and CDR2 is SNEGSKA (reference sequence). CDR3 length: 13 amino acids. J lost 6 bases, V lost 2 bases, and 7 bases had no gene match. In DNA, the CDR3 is TGCAGTGCTAGAAACCAGGGGGTGGGCGAGCAGTACGTC. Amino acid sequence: CSARNQGVGEQYV.

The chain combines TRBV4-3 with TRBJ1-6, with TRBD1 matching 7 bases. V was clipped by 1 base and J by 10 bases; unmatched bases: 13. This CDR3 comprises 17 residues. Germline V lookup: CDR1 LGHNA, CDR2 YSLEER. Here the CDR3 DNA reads TGCGCCAGCAGCCAAGCGGGAGGAGAGGGGGCTTGGTCACCCCTCCACTTT. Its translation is CASSQAGGEGAWSPLHF.

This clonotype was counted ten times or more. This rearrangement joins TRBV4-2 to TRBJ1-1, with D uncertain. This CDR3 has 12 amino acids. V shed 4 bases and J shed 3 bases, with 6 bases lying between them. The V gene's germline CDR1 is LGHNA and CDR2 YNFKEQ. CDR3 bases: TGTGCCAGCAGCCTGGGTCACACTGAAGCTTTCTTT. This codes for CASSLGHTEAFF.

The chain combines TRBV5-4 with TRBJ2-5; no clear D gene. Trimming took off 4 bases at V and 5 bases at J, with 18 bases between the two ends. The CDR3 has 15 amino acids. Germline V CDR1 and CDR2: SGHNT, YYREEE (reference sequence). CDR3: CASSLWLGFWETQYF. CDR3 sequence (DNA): TGTGCCAGCAGCCTCTGGCTAGGGTTTTGGGAGACCCAGTACTTC.

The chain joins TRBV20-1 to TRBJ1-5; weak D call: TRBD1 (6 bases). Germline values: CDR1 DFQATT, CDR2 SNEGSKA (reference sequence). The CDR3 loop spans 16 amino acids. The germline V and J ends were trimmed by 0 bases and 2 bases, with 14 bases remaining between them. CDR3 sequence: CSARDWAGVGNQPQHF. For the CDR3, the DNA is TGCAGTGCTAGAGATTGGGCAGGGGTAGGCAATCAGCCCCAGCATTTT.

CDR3: CAWSVRHTSGYTF. The CDR3 DNA is TGTGCCTGGAGTGTTCGTCATACTAGCGGCTACACCTTC. The chain employs TRBV30 and TRBJ1-2; D remains unclear. Trimming took off 0 bases at V and 8 bases at J, with 13 bases between the two ends. CDR1 and CDR2 (germline): GTSNPN, SVGIG (reference sequence). The CDR3 runs to 13 residues.

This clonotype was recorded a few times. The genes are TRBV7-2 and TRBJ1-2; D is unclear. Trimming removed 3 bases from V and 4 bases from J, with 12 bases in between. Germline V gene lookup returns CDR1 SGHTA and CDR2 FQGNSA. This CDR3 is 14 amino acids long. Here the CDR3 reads CASSFPAPLYGYTF. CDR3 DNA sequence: TGTGCCAGCAGCTTCCCGGCCCCCCTCTATGGCTACACCTTC.

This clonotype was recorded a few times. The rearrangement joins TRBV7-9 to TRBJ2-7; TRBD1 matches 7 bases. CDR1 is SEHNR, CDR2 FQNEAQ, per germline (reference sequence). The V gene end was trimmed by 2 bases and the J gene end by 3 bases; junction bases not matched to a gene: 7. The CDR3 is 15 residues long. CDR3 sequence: CASSLNRGPYYEQYF. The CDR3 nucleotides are TGTGCCAGCAGCTTAAACAGGGGACCTTACTACGAGCAGTACTTC.